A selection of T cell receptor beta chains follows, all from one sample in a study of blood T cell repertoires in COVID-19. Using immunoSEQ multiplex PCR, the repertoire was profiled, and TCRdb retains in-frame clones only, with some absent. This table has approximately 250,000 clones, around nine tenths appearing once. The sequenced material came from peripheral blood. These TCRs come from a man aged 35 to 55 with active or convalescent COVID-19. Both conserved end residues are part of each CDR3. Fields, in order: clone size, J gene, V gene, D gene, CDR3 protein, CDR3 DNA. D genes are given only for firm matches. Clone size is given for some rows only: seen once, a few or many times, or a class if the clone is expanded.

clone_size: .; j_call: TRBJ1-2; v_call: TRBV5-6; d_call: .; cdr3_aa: CASSFWGGANYGYTF; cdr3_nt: TGTGCCAGCAGCTTCTGGGGGGGAGCTAACTATGGCTACACCTTC
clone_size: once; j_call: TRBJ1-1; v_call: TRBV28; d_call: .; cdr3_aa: CASSFPLAGANTEAFF; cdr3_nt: TGTGCCAGCAGTTTCCCCCTGGCGGGGGCGAACACTGAAGCTTTCTTT
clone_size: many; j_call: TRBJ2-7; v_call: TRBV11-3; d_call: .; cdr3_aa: CASSPSSYEQYF; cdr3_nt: TGTGCCAGCAGTCCGAGCTCCTACGAGCAGTACTTC
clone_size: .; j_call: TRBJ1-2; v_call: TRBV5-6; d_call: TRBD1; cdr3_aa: CASRPYGQGIYGYTF; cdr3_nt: TGTGCCAGCAGGCCCTACGGACAGGGGATTTATGGCTACACCTTC
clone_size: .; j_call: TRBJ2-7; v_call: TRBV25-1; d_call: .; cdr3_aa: CASSPRGGYEQYF; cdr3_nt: TGTGCCAGCAGTCCCCGGGGTGGCTACGAGCAGTACTTC
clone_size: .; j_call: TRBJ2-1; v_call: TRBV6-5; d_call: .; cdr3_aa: CASSRAGGFEQFF; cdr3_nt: TGTGCCAGCAGCCGCGCAGGCGGGTTTGAGCAGTTCTTC
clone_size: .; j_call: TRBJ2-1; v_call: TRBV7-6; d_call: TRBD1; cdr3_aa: CASSLASGTGPYNEQFF; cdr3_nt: TGTGCCAGCAGCTTAGCGAGCGGGACAGGGCCCTACAATGAGCAGTTCTTC
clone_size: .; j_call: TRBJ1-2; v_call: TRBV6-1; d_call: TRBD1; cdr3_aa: CASSDGQGALGYTF; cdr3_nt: TGTGCCAGCAGTGACGGGCAGGGGGCGCTTGGCTACACCTTC
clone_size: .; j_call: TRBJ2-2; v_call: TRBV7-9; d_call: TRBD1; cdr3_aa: CASSLADRGRAGELFF; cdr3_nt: TGTGCCAGCAGCTTAGCGGACAGGGGGAGGGCCGGGGAGCTGTTTTTT
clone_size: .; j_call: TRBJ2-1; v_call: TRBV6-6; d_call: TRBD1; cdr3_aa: CASILDRAADEQFF; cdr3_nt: TGTGCCAGCATACTTGACAGGGCCGCCGATGAGCAGTTCTTC
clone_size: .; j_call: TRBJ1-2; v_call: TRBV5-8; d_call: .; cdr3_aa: CASSSSGSWNYGYTF; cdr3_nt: TGTGCCAGCAGCTCAAGCGGGAGCTGGAACTATGGCTACACCTTC
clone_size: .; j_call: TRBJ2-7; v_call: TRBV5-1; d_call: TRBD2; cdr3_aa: CASSLGHGGSTYEQYF; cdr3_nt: TGCGCCAGCAGCTTGGGCCATGGCGGGAGCACCTACGAGCAGTACTTC
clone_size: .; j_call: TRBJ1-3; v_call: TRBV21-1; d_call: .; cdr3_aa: CASSGTGNTIYF; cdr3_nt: TGTGCCAGCAGTGGGACAGGCAACACCATATATTTT
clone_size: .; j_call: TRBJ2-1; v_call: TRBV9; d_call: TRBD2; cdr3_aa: CASSSGLSAYNEQFF; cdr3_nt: TGTGCCAGCAGCTCGGGACTATCAGCCTACAATGAGCAGTTCTTC
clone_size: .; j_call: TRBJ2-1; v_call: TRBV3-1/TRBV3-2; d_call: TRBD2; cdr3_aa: CASSQGRGGWEQFF; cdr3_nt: TGTGCCAGCAGCCAAGGTCGGGGGGGCTGGGAGCAGTTCTTC
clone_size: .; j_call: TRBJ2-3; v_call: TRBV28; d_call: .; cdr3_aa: CASRVRDTQYF; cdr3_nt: TGTGCCAGCAGGGTTCGGGATACGCAGTATTTT
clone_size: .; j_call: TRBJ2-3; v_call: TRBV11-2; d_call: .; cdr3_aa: CASSSGTDTQYF; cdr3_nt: TGTGCCAGCAGCTCCGGGACAGATACGCAGTATTTT
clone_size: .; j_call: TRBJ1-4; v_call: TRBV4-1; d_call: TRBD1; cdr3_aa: CASSQGSDRGVATNEKLFF; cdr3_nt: TGCGCCAGCAGCCAAGGCTCGGACAGGGGAGTTGCAACTAATGAAAAACTGTTTTTT
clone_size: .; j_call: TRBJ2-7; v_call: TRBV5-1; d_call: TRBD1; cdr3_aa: CASSVDRGLNEQYF; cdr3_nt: TGCGCCAGCAGCGTAGACAGGGGGCTCAACGAGCAGTACTTC
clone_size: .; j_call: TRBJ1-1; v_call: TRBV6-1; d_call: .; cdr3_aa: CASSENPREAFF; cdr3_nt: TGTGCCAGCAGTGAAAACCCGAGGGAAGCTTTCTTT
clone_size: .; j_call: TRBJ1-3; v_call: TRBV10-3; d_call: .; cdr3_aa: CAISAQGRSGNTIYF; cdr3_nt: TGTGCCATCAGTGCACAGGGTCGGTCTGGAAACACCATATATTTT
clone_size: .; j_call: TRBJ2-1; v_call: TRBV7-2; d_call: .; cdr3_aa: CASSLGSGGEQFF; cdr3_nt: TGTGCCAGCAGCTTAGGCTCCGGCGGGGAGCAGTTCTTC
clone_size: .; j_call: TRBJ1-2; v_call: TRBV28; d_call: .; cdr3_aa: CASSFAPRTDGYTF; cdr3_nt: TGTGCCAGCAGTTTCGCCCCCCGGACAGATGGCTACACCTTC
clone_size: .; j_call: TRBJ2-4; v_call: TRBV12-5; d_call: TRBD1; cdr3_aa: CASGSRTGDPIAKNIQYF; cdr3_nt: TGTGCTAGTGGTTCTAGGACAGGGGACCCCATAGCCAAAAACATTCAGTACTTC
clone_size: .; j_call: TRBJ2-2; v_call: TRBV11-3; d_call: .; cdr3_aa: CASSLGQGWTGELFF; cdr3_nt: TGTGCCAGCAGCTTAGGGCAGGGCTGGACCGGGGAGCTGTTTTTT
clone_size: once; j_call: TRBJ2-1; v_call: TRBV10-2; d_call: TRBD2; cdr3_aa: CASSNMAGAPTYNEQFF; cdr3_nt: TGCGCCAGCAGTAATATGGCGGGAGCCCCAACTTACAATGAGCAGTTCTTC
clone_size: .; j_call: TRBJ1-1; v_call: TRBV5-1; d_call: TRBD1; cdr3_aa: CASSFQGADTEAFF; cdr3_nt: TGCGCCAGCAGCTTCCAGGGGGCCGACACTGAAGCTTTCTTT
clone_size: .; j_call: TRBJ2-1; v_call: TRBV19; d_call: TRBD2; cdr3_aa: CASRGQGLAGFFEQFF; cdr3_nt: TGTGCCAGTAGGGGCCAGGGGCTAGCGGGATTTTTTGAGCAGTTCTTC
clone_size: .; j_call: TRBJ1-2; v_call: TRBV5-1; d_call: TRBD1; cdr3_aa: CASSITGEDGYTF; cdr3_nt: TGCGCCAGCAGCATTACAGGGGAGGATGGCTACACCTTC
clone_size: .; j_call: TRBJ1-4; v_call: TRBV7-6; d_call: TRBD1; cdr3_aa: CASRRQGASEKLFF; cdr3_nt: TGTGCCAGCAGGAGACAGGGGGCATCTGAAAAACTGTTTTTT
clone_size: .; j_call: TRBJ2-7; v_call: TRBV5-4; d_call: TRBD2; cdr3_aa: CASSSGGTYEQYF; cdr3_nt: TGTGCCAGCAGTAGCGGGGGGACCTACGAGCAGTACTTC
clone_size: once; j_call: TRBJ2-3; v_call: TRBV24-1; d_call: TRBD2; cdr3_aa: CATSALGREGRADTQYF; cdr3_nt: TGTGCCACCAGTGCCCTTGGGCGGGAGGGCCGGGCAGATACGCAGTATTTT
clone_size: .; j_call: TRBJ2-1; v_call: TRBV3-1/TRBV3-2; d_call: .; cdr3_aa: CASSQGLSQYNEQFF; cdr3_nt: TGTGCCAGCAGCCAAGGCCTTAGCCAATACAATGAGCAGTTCTTC
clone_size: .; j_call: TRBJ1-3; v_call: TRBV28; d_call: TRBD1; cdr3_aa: CASSSDRAYSGNTIYF; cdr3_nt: TGTGCCAGCAGTTCTGACAGGGCCTACTCTGGAAACACCATATATTTT
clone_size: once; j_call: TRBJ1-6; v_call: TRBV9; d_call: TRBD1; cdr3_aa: CASSVGTGESSPLHF; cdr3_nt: TGTGCCAGCAGCGTAGGAACAGGGGAAAGTTCACCCCTCCACTTT
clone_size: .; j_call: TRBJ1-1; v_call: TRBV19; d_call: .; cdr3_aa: CASSIWHVMNTEAFF; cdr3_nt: TGTGCCAGTAGTATATGGCACGTCATGAACACTGAAGCTTTCTTT
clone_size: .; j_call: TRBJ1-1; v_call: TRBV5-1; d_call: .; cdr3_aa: CASSLTAGERAFF; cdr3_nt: TGCGCCAGCAGCTTGACGGCAGGGGAACGGGCTTTCTTT
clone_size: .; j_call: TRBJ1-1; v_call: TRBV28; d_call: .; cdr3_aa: CASSFQATATEAFF; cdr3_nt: TGTGCCAGCAGTTTTCAAGCGACAGCCACTGAAGCTTTCTTT
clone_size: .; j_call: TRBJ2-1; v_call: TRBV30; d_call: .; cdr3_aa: CAWSVLAGPGGEQFF; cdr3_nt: TGTGCCTGGAGTGTATTGGCGGGACCTGGCGGTGAGCAGTTCTTC
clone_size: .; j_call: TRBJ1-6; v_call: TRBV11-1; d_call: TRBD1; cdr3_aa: CASSGRGNNSPLHF; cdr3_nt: TGTGCCAGCAGCGGCAGGGGGAATAATTCACCCCTCCACTTT
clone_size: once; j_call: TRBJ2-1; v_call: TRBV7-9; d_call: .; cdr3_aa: CASSARWGGGFNEQFF; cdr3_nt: TGTGCCAGCAGCGCCAGGTGGGGAGGCGGATTCAATGAGCAGTTCTTC
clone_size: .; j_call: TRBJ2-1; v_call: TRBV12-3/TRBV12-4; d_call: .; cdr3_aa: CASSLAGGHEQFF; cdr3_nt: TGTGCCAGCAGTTTAGCCGGGGGGCATGAGCAGTTCTTC
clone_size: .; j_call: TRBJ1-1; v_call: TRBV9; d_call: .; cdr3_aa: CASSPRFGSQAFF; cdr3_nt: TGTGCCAGCAGCCCCCGTTTTGGTAGTCAAGCTTTCTTT
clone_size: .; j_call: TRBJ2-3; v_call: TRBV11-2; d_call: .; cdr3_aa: CASRSPQTDTQYF; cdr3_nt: TGTGCCAGCAGGTCGCCACAGACAGATACGCAGTATTTT
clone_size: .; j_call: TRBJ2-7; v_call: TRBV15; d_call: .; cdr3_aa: CATSRDVGAWEQYF; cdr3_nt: TGTGCCACCAGCAGAGACGTGGGGGCGTGGGAGCAGTACTTC
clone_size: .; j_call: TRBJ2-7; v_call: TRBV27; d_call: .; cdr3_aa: CASSFHYEQYF; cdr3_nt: TGTGCCAGCAGTTTTCACTACGAGCAGTACTTC
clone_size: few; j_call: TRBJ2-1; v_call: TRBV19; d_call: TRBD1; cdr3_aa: CASSTPRTGGYNEQFF; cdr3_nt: TGTGCCAGTAGTACACCACGGACAGGGGGTTACAATGAGCAGTTCTTC
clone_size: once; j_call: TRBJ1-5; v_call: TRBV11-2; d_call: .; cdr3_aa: CASSFNGGQPQHF; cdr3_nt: TGTGCCAGCAGCTTTAACGGGGGTCAGCCCCAGCATTTT
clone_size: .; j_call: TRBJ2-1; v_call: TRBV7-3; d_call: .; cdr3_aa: CASSLTGFGNEQFF; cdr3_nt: TGTGCCAGCAGCTTAACTGGTTTCGGTAATGAGCAGTTCTTC
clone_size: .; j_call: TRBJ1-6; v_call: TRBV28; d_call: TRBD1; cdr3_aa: CASSLQGQYNSPLHF; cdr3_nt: TGTGCCAGCAGTTTACAGGGACAGTATAATTCACCCCTCCACTTT
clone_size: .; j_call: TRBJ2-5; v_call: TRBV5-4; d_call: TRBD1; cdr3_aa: CASSSLDRGGGETQYF; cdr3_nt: TGTGCCAGCAGCTCTCTTGACAGGGGCGGAGGTGAGACCCAGTACTTC
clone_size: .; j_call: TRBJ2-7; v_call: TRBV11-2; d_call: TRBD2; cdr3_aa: CASSPSSGLAYEQYF; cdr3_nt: TGTGCCAGCAGCCCATCCTCGGGACTAGCCTACGAGCAGTACTTC
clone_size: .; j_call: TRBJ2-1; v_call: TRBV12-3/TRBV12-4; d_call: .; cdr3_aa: CASSLGGEQFF; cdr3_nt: TGTGCCAGCAGTCTTGGGGGGGAGCAGTTCTTC